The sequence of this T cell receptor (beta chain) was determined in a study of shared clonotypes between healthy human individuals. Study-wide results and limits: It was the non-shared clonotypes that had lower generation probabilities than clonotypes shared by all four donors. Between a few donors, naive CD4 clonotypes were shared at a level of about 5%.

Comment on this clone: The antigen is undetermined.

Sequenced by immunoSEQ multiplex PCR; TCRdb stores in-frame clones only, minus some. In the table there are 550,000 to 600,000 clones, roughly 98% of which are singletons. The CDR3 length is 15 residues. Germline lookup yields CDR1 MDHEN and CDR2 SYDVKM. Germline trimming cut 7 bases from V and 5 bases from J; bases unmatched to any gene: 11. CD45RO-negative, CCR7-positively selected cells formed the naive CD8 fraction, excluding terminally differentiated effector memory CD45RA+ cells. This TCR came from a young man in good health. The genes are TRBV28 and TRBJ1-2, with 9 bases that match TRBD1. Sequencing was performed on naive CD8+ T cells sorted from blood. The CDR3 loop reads CASTPGTGKRYGYTF. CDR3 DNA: TGTGCCAGCACACCCGGGACAGGGAAAAGGTATGGCTACACCTTC.